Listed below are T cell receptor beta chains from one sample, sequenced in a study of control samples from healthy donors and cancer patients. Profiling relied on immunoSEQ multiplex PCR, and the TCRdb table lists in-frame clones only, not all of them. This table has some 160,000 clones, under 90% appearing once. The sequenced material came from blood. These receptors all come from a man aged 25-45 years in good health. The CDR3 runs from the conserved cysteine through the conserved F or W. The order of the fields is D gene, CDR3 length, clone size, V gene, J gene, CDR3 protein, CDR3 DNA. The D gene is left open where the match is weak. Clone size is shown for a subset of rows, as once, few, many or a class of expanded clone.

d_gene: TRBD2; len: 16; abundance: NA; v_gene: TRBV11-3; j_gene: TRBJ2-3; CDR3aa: CASSSGGGGPADTQYF; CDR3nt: TGTGCCAGCAGCTCCGGGGGGGGCGGGCCCGCAGATACGCAGTATTTT
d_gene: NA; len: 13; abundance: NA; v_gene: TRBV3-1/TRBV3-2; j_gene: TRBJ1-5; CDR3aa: CASSQGRDQPQHF; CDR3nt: TGTGCCAGCAGCCAAGGGCGGGATCAGCCCCAGCATTTT
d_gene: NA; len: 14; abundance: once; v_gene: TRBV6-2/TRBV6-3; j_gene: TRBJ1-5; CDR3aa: CASSSRVFDQPQHF; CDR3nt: TGTGCCAGCAGTTCCAGGGTTTTTGATCAGCCCCAGCATTTT
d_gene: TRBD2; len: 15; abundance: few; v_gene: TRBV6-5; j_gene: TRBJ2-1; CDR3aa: CASRSGLGRHNEQFF; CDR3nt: TGTGCCAGCAGATCTGGACTAGGAAGGCACAATGAGCAGTTCTTC
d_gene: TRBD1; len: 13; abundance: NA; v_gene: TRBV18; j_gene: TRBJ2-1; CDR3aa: CASKLGTGNEQFF; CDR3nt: TGTGCCAGCAAACTTGGGACAGGGAATGAGCAGTTCTTC
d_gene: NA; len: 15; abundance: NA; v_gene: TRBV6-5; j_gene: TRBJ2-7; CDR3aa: CASSYFFGRSYEQYF; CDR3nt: TGTGCCAGCAGTTACTTTTTCGGTCGGTCCTACGAGCAGTACTTC
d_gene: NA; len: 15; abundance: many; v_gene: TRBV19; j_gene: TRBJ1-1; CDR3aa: CASSIVGAGSTEAFF; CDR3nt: TGTGCCAGTAGTATAGTAGGCGCCGGGAGCACTGAAGCTTTCTTT
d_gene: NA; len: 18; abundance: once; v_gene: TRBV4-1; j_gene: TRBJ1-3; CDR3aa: CASSQESSLGIAGNTIYF; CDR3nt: TGCGCCAGCAGCCAAGAGTCATCGTTGGGGATAGCTGGAAACACCATATATTTT
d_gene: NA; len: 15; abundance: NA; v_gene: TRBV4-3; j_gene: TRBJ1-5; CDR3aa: CASSQDTGINQPQHF; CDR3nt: TGCGCCAGCAGCCAAGATACAGGTATCAATCAGCCCCAGCATTTT
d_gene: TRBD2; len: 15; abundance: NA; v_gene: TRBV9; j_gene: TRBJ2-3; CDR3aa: CASSSTSGSTDTQYF; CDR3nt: TGTGCCAGCAGCTCGACTAGCGGTAGCACAGATACGCAGTATTTT
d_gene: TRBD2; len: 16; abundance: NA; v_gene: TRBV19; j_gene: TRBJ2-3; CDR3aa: CASSMGTSGGTDTQYF; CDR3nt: TGTGCCAGTAGTATGGGAACTAGCGGGGGCACAGATACGCAGTATTTT
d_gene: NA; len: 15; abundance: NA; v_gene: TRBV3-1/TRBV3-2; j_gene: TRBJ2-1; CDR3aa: CASSQEGGPYNEQFF; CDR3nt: TGTGCCAGCAGCCAAGAGGGGGGGCCTTACAATGAGCAGTTCTTC
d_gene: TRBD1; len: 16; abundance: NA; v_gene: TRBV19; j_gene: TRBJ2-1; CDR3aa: CASSIVLGSGGFEQFF; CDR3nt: TGTGCCAGTAGTATCGTTCTGGGTTCAGGGGGCTTTGAGCAGTTCTTC
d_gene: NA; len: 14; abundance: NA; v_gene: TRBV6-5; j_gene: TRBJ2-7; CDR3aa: CASSLFQLVGEQYF; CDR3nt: TGTGCCAGCAGTTTATTTCAATTAGTCGGCGAGCAGTACTTC
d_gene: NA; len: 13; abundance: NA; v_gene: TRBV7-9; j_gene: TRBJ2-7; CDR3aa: CASSLHTSYEQYF; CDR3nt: TGTGCCAGCAGCTTACATACCTCCTACGAGCAGTACTTC
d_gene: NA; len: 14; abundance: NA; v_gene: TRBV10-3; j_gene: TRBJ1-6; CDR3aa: CAISGGRENSPLHF; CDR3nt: TGTGCCATCAGTGGAGGCAGGGAGAATTCACCCCTCCACTTT
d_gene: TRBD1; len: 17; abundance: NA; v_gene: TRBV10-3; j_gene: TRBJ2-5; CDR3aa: CAISESTGGARKETQYF; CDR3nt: TGTGCCATCAGTGAGTCGACAGGGGGAGCAAGAAAAGAGACCCAGTACTTC
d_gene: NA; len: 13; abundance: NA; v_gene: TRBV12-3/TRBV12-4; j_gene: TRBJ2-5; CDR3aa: CATKALGKETQYF; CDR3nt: TGTGCCACCAAGGCCCTAGGGAAAGAGACCCAGTACTTC